In its sample, the clone carrying this TCR beta chain was seen many times. What it binds is unknown. TCRdb reprocessed the RT-PCR reads via MiXCR and lists one record per CDR3 protein. The sample includes roughly 630,000 distinct CDR3 sequences, 13% to 15% of them seen just once. The data are from a study of response to subunit inactivated influenza vaccine. Study conclusions and caveats: Every seasonal influenza vaccination brings in few new T cells, the authors suggested.

Trimming cost V 1 base and J 5 bases, with 9 bases left between them. Germline V CDR1 and CDR2: MNHEY, SVGEGT. The CDR3 totals 14 residues. This chain connects TRBV6-2 or TRBV6-3 to TRBJ2-1; D not resolved. The source of this sequence is a man between 50 and 59 years old who received an inactivated influenza vaccine. Sample: PBMCs from blood, taken around two weeks before vaccination. CDR3 DNA: TGTGCCAGCAGTTACTTGGGTGCGGACAATGAGCAGTTCTTC. It yields the protein CASSYLGADNEQFF.